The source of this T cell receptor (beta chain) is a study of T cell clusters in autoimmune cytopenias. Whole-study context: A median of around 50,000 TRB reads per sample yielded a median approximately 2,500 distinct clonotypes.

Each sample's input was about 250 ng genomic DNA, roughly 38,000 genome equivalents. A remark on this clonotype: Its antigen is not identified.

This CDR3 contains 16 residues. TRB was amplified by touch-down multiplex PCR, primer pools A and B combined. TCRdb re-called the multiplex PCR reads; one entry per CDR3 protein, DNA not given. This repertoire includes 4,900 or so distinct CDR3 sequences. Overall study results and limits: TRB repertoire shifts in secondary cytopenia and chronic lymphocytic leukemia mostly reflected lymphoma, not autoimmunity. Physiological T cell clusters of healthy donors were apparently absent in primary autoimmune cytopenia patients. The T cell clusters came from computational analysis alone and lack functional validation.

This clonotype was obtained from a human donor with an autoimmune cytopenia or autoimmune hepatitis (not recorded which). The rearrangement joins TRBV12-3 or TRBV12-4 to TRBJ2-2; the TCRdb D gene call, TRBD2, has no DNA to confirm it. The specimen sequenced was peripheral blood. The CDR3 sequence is CASSLPTSGSTGELFF.